The 11 T cell receptor beta chains listed next were all sequenced from one sample in a study of CD8+ T cells in alopecia areata. In each case, RNA was isolated and then reverse transcribed into cDNA as the sequencing template. Only in-frame clones appear in the TCRdb table, and some are missing; sequencing was by immunoSEQ multiplex PCR. This sample has around 140,000 clones, with 40% to 65% found just once. The source was CD4+ T cells sorted from blood, collected at week 0. The receptors originated from a human donor with alopecia areata.

This clone was recorded only once. The chain recombines TRBV5-4 with TRBJ2-5; no clear D. V lost 5 bases to trimming and J lost 2 bases, with 10 bases between them. The germline CDR1 and CDR2 sequences are SGHNT and YYREEE (reference sequence). The CDR3 covers 13 residues. CDR3 coding DNA: TGTGCCAGCAGTCGTGGTGGACAAGAGACCCAGTACTTC. Its protein product is CASSRGGQETQYF.

J is TRBJ2-7 and V is TRBV21-1. TRBV21-1 is classified as a pseudogene. The length of the CDR3 is 14 residues. Here the CDR3 DNA reads TGTGCCAGCATCCCTCGGAGGGGGAAAGACGAGCAGTACTTC. Translation gives CASIPRRGKDEQYF.

The genes are TRBV29-1 and TRBJ2-1; 13 bases are a match to TRBD2. V lost 4 bases to trimming and J lost 4 bases; unmatched junction nucleotides: 4. Germline values: CDR1 SQVTM, CDR2 ANQGSEA. The CDR3 sequence is 15 residues long. The CDR3 DNA reads as TGCAGCGTTGGCGGGACTAGCGGGATATACAATGAGCAGTTCTTC. It yields the protein CSVGGTSGIYNEQFF.

The chain combines TRBV29-1 with TRBJ2-3; 10 nucleotides line up with TRBD2. From germline, CDR1 is SQVTM and CDR2 ANQGSEA. With 2 bases clipped from V and 6 bases from J, the junction kept 5 bases outside the gene matches. There are 14 residues in the CDR3. CDR3 in amino acids: CSVERSGRADTQYF. The CDR3 bases are TGCAGCGTTGAACGGAGCGGGAGGGCCGATACGCAGTATTTT.

This clone was counted between two and nine times. The chain joins TRBV19 to TRBJ2-1; D is possibly TRBD2 (6 bases). The germline V and J ends were trimmed by 5 bases and 0 bases, with 11 bases remaining between them. Germline CDR1 LNHDA, CDR2 SQIVND (reference sequence). This CDR3 has 15 residues. In nucleotides, the CDR3 is TGTGCCAGTAGTCTAGCGATGAGCTCCTACAATGAGCAGTTCTTC. It yields the protein CASSLAMSSYNEQFF.

This clone came up a few times. The chain links TRBV9 to TRBJ2-3, with D unresolved. CDR3 size: 15 residues. Looked up from germline, CDR1 is SGDLS and CDR2 is YYNGEE. V was clipped by 4 bases and J by 5 bases, with 17 bases between them. The CDR3 loop is CASSPRHAGGDTQYF. As DNA, the CDR3 is TGTGCCAGCAGCCCAAGACACGCAGGTGGAGATACGCAGTATTTT.

The chain uses TRBV30 and TRBJ2-7; no clear D. Germline V gene sequence: CDR1 GTSNPN, CDR2 SVGIG (reference sequence). V dropped 4 bases and J dropped 2 bases, with 9 bases sitting between them. The CDR3 totals 12 residues. The CDR3, as DNA: TGTGCCTGGAACGCCTTAGCCTACGAGCAGTACTTC. It specifies CAWNALAYEQYF.

The rearrangement joins TRBV29-1 to TRBJ2-1; 10 bases match TRBD2. This CDR3 is 14 amino acids long. Trimming cost V 7 bases and J 5 bases; bases outside gene matches: 8. CDR1 SQVTM and CDR2 ANQGSEA come from the germline V gene. The CDR3 DNA sequence: TGCAGCGCCGCCGGGACTAGCGCCGACAATGAGCAGTTCTTC. This translates into CSAAGTSADNEQFF.

This chain connects TRBV29-1 to TRBJ2-1, with 9 nucleotides matching TRBD2. Germline assignment: CDR1 SQVTM and CDR2 ANQGSEA. The CDR3 is made up of 17 amino acids. The ends lost 3 bases at V and 0 bases at J; junction bases unmatched: 9. CDR3 in amino acids: CSVEYLAGSISYNEQFF. Written as DNA, the CDR3 is TGCAGCGTTGAGTACCTAGCGGGATCAATCTCCTACAATGAGCAGTTCTTC.

On this clone: A single base separates this from a much larger clone, so it may be a read error. V is TRBV11-2 and J is TRBJ2-3; D is uncertain. V lost 5 bases, J lost 0 bases, and 3 bases lay in between. CDR3 length equals 12 residues. CDR1 and CDR2 (germline): SGHAT, FQNNGV. The CDR3 DNA reads TGTGCCAGCAGCCCTAGCACAGATACGCAGTATTTT. Protein: CASSPSTDTQYF. Complete variable domain (other parts from reference TRBV11-2 and TRBJ2-3): EAGVAQSPRYKIIEKRQSVAFWCNPISGHATLYWYQQILGQGPKLLIQFQNNGVVDDSQLPKDRFSAERLKGVDSTLKIQPAKLEDSAVYLCASSPSTDTQYFGPGTRLTVL.

The gene calls are TRBV6-5 and TRBJ2-7; 7 bases map to TRBD2. CDR3 length: 11 amino acids. With 2 bases clipped from V and 11 bases from J, the junction kept 3 bases outside the gene matches. Germline CDR1 is MNHEY and CDR2 is SVGAGI. The CDR3 DNA reads as TGTGCCAGCAGTTACATGGGGAGGGAGTACTTC. This translates into CASSYMGREYF.